This passage covers 10 T cell receptor beta chains from one sample sequenced in a study of blood T cell repertoires in COVID-19. Some clones are missing from TCRdb's copy, which holds only in-frame ones; the method was immunoSEQ multiplex PCR. Of about 330,000 clones listed, roughly 90% are singletons. The specimen was peripheral blood. The source of these receptors is a woman in her forties or fifties with active or convalescent COVID-19.

Written as DNA, the CDR3 is TGTGCCAGCAGTTTAGGCACGGGTAATCAGCCCCAGCATTTT. Its translation: CASSLGTGNQPQHF. The chain has TRBV27 and TRBJ1-5; D remains unclear. V lost 2 bases and J lost 4, with 9 bases in between. The CDR3 spans 14 residues. The V gene's germline CDR1 is MNHEY and CDR2 SMNVEV (reference sequence).

This clone was seen a handful of times. This chain links TRBV6-4 with TRBJ2-2; D ambiguous. V was cut by 2 bases and J by 3 bases, with 7 bases left in between. Germline V gives CDR1 MRHNA, CDR2 SNTAGT. This CDR3 region has 14 residues. CDR3 bases: TGTGCCAGCAGTGACGCTATGGACACCGGGGAGCTGTTTTTT. Translation: CASSDAMDTGELFF.

The V gene is TRBV28, the J gene TRBJ2-7, with TRBD1 identical over 9 bases. V lost 9 bases to trimming and J lost 6 bases; unmatched junction nucleotides: 15. CDR1 is MDHEN and CDR2 is SYDVKM in the germline V gene. The CDR3 contains 15 residues. The CDR3 DNA follows: TGTGCCAGTCTTGATACGGGGAACAGGGGGCTCGAGCAGTACTTC. Encoded protein: CASLDTGNRGLEQYF.

This chain uses TRBV7-8 with TRBJ2-3; a weak D match, TRBD2 (6 bases). Germline V CDR1 and CDR2: SGHVS, FQNEAQ. V lost 3 bases and J lost 6, with 22 bases in between. This CDR3 is 17 amino acids long. The CDR3 loop reads CASSLPGTPKGPDTQYF. The CDR3 nucleotides read TGTGCCAGCAGCTTGCCGGGGACTCCCAAGGGCCCGGATACGCAGTATTTT.

The chain recombines TRBV9 with TRBJ2-7; maybe TRBD1 (5 bases). The CDR3 has 13 amino acids. Trimming removed 2 bases at V and 4 bases at J, with 10 bases between. The germline V gene has CDR1 SGDLS and CDR2 YYNGEE. CDR3 in DNA: TGTGCCAGCAGCGTTCATCAGGGTTACGAGCAGTACTTC. Its protein is CASSVHQGYEQYF.

V usage is TRBV7-3 and J usage is TRBJ2-1; the match to TRBD2 covers 11 bases. The germline gives CDR1 SGHTA, CDR2 FQGTGA. V was clipped by 4 bases and J by 4 bases; unmatched bases: 12. CDR3 size: 18 residues. The CDR3 sequence is CASSYIPGLAEGYNEQFF. CDR3 DNA: TGTGCCAGCAGCTATATACCGGGACTAGCGGAGGGGTACAATGAGCAGTTCTTC.

The chain recombines TRBV10-1 with TRBJ1-1, with unresolved D. CDR1 is WNHNN, CDR2 SYGVQD, per germline (reference sequence). V lost 8 bases and J 1 base, leaving 35 bases between the germline ends. The CDR3 loop spans 21 amino acids. The DNA of the CDR3 is TGCGCCAGCGTCCTTAGGGCTCTCTTTTCTGGTCGGCGGGCGACGAACACTGAAGCTTTCTTT. The encoded protein is CASVLRALFSGRRATNTEAFF.

The chain is built from TRBV2 and TRBJ2-7; tentative D call: TRBD2 (5 bases). This CDR3 region has 15 residues. Trimming removed 10 bases at V and 7 bases at J, with 26 bases between. In germline, CDR1 is SNHLY, CDR2 FYNNEI. CDR3 coding DNA: TGTGCCACCCAACCGGGGTCGGGCGAGGGTAAGGAGCAGTACTTC. As protein: CATQPGSGEGKEQYF.

V and J are TRBV28 and TRBJ1-5; possibly TRBD1 for D (5 bases). The V end was cut by 5 bases, the J end by 3 bases, with 17 bases between. CDR3 length: 16 amino acids. Germline V gene sequence: CDR1 MDHEN, CDR2 SYDVKM. The chain's CDR3 is CASSPTQGSLNQPQHF. CDR3 bases: TGTGCCAGCAGTCCCACCCAGGGCAGCCTCAATCAGCCCCAGCATTTT. Complete variable domain (other parts from reference TRBV28 and TRBJ1-5): DVKVTQSSRYLVKRTGEKVFLECVQDMDHENMFWYRQDPGLGLRLIYFSYDVKMKEKGDIPEGYSVSREKKERFSLILESASTNQTSMYLCASSPTQGSLNQPQHFGDGTRLSIL.

This clone was seen more than once but under ten times. This chain joins TRBV5-1 and TRBJ1-6; 7 nucleotides line up with TRBD1. J lost 6 bases, V lost 4 bases, and 7 bases had no gene match. Looked up from germline, CDR1 is SGHRS and CDR2 is YFSETQ. CDR3 length: 15 amino acids. The CDR3 here is CASSNGYRGNSPLHF. The CDR3 nucleotides are TGCGCCAGCAGCAATGGGTACAGGGGTAATTCACCCCTCCACTTT.